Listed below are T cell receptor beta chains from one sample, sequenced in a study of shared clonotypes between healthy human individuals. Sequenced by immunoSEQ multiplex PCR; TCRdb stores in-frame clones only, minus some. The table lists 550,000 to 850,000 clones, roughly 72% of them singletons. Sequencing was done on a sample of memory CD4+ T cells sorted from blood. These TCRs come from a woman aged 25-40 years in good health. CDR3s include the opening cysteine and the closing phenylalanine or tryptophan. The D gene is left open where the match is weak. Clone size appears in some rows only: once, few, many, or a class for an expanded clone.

TGTGCCATCAGTCCCACTACCGGGGAGCTGTTTTTT | CAISPTTGELFF | once | TRBJ2-2 | TRBV10-3 | . | 12
TGTGCCAGCACCAACGTCAGGAGTGACTATGGCTACACCTTC | CASTNVRSDYGYTF | . | TRBJ1-2 | TRBV28 | . | 14
TGTGCCAGCTCAGTAGCGGGAGTCGACAATGAGCAGTTCTTC | CASSVAGVDNEQFF | once | TRBJ2-1 | TRBV2 | TRBD2 | 14
TGTGCCAGCAAATCTAGCGGGGCCACAGATACGCAGTATTTT | CASKSSGATDTQYF | . | TRBJ2-3 | TRBV7-2 | TRBD2 | 14
TGTGCCAGCAGCTTAATTGGGGGGTACAATGAGCAGTTCTTC | CASSLIGGYNEQFF | . | TRBJ2-1 | TRBV7-3 | . | 14
TGTGCCAGCAGCGCCCCCTCGTTGGGCAGGGAGGGCTACACCTTC | CASSAPSLGREGYTF | once | TRBJ1-2 | TRBV9 | . | 15
TGTGCCTGGAGTGTCTCACCATACGAGCAGTACTTC | CAWSVSPYEQYF | . | TRBJ2-7 | TRBV30 | . | 12
TGTGCCAGCAGCCTCGCTGGTAATGAGCAGTTCTTC | CASSLAGNEQFF | . | TRBJ2-1 | TRBV9 | . | 12
TGTGCCAGCAGTAGCGGGAGTCACTTGCGGAATGAGCAGTTCTTC | CASSSGSHLRNEQFF | . | TRBJ2-1 | TRBV25-1 | TRBD2 | 15
TGTGCCAGCAGCTTCCAATTTGGGGTTACTGAAGCTTTCTTT | CASSFQFGVTEAFF | . | TRBJ1-1 | TRBV11-2 | . | 14
TGCGCCAGCAGCTTGGCTCTGGACGGCAAAAGCTACGAGCAGTACTTC | CASSLALDGKSYEQYF | once | TRBJ2-7 | TRBV5-1 | . | 16
TGTGCCATCTCAACGTGGACTAGCGTCGACGAGCAGTACTTC | CAISTWTSVDEQYF | . | TRBJ2-7 | TRBV28 | TRBD2 | 14
TGTGCCAGCAGTTTTGTATCCCGACAGGGGAAAGGCAATGAGCAGTTCTTC | CASSFVSRQGKGNEQFF | . | TRBJ2-1 | TRBV28 | TRBD1 | 17
TGTGCCAGCAGCTTAAGACTAGCGGGGCTCACAGATACGCAGTATTTT | CASSLRLAGLTDTQYF | once | TRBJ2-3 | TRBV5-4 | TRBD2 | 16
TGTGCCAGCAGCTTGACCTTCACCGGGGAGCTGTTTTTT | CASSLTFTGELFF | . | TRBJ2-2 | TRBV5-4 | . | 13
TGTGCCAGCAGCCTTCGGACAGGGGTCGAGACCCAGTACTTC | CASSLRTGVETQYF | once | TRBJ2-5 | TRBV14 | TRBD1 | 14
TGTGCCAGCAGCAAATGGGACAGCAAGGGCTACACCTTC | CASSKWDSKGYTF | few | TRBJ1-2 | TRBV7-9 | TRBD1 | 13
TGTGCCAGCAGCTTAGTCCAGTTTGGTATTCTAGCGAACACAGATACGCAGTATTTT | CASSLVQFGILANTDTQYF | . | TRBJ2-3 | TRBV7-9 | . | 19
TGTGCCAGCAGCATCTCACTAGCGGGAGGAGGCACAGATACGCAGTATTTT | CASSISLAGGGTDTQYF | . | TRBJ2-3 | TRBV7-2 | TRBD2 | 17
TGCGCCAGCAGCTTGTTTGAGACCCAGTACTTC | CASSLFETQYF | . | TRBJ2-5 | TRBV5-1 | . | 11
TGTGCCAGCAGTTCAGGGGCCACCCAGATTAACTATGGCTACACCTTC | CASSSGATQINYGYTF | . | TRBJ1-2 | TRBV28 | . | 16
TGTGCCAGCAGTGGTACCTTAGGGACAGGGCACACTGAAGCTTTCTTT | CASSGTLGTGHTEAFF | . | TRBJ1-1 | TRBV5-6 | TRBD1 | 16
TGTGCCAGCAGTGAAGCCGTGGGACAGGGAGCCGGGGAGCTGTTTTTT | CASSEAVGQGAGELFF | . | TRBJ2-2 | TRBV6-1 | TRBD1 | 16
TGTGCCAGCAGCATTCAAGGAGGGGAAACCTACGAGCAGTACTTC | CASSIQGGETYEQYF | . | TRBJ2-7 | TRBV7-9 | . | 15
TGTGCCAGCAGCTTGGAAACAAGTAACACTGAAGCTTTCTTT | CASSLETSNTEAFF | once | TRBJ1-1 | TRBV11-2 | . | 14
TGTGCCTGGGCGGGGGGCCACGAGCAGTACTTC | CAWAGGHEQYF | . | TRBJ2-7 | TRBV30 | TRBD2 | 11
TGTGCCAGCAGCGTAGTATCCGGGGCCAACGTCCTGACTTTC | CASSVVSGANVLTF | . | TRBJ2-6 | TRBV9 | . | 14
TGTGCCAGCAGCTTGGCCATGACAGATCCGCTCTATGGCTACACCTTC | CASSLAMTDPLYGYTF | . | TRBJ1-2 | TRBV5-5 | . | 16
TGTGCCAGCAGCCAGACGGGGACTAGCGTCTACAATGAGCAGTTCTTC | CASSQTGTSVYNEQFF | . | TRBJ2-1 | TRBV7-3 | TRBD2 | 16
TGTGCCAGCAGCGTTTATATAGCGGGAGGCCGGACAGATACGCAGTATTTT | CASSVYIAGGRTDTQYF | . | TRBJ2-3 | TRBV5-6 | TRBD2 | 17
TGTGCCACCCGTATTCACAATGAGCAGTTCTTC | CATRIHNEQFF | . | TRBJ2-1 | TRBV25-1 | . | 11
TGTGCCAGCAGTTTACGAGCCGGGAGGGGCATCACCGGGGAGCTGTTTTTT | CASSLRAGRGITGELFF | . | TRBJ2-2 | TRBV27 | TRBD2 | 17